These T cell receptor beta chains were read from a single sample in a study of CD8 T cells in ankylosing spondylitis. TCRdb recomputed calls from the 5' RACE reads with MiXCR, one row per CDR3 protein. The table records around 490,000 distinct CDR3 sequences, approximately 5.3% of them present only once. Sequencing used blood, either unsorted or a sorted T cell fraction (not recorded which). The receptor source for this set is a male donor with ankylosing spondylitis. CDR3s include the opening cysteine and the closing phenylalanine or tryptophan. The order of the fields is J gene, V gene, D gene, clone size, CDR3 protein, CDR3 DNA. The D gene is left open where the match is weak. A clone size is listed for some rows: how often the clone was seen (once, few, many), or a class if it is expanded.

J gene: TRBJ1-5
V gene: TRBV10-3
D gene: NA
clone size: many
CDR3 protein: CAIRNRVGGPQHF
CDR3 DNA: TGTGCCATCAGGAATAGGGTTGGAGGGCCCCAGCATTTT

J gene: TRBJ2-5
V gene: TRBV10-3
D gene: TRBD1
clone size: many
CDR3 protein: CAISESAGGRSETQYF
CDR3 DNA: TGTGCCATCAGTGAGTCGGCAGGGGGTCGGTCGGAGACCCAGTACTTC

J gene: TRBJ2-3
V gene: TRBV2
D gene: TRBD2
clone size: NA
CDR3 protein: CAALAGGFSLDTQYF
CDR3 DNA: TGTGCCGCGCTAGCGGGGGGCTTTTCCTTAGATACGCAGTATTTT

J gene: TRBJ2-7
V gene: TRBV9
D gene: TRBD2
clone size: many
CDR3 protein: CASSVGDAGGEQYF
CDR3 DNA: TGTGCCAGCAGCGTCGGGGATGCCGGGGGGGAGCAGTACTTC

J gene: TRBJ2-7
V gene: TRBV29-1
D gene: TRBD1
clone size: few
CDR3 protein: CSVRGGESYEQYF
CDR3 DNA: TGCAGCGTTAGAGGGGGCGAATCCTACGAGCAGTACTTC

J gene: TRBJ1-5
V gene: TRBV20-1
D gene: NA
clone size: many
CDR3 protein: CSASPSLNQPQHF
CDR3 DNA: TGCAGTGCTAGTCCCAGCCTCAATCAGCCCCAGCATTTT

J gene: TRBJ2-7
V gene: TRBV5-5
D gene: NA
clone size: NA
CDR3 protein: CASSRTATISYEQYF
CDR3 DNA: TGTGCCAGCAGCCGGACAGCTACTATATCCTACGAGCAGTACTTC

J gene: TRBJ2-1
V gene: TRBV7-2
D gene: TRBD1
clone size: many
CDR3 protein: CASSSADRGAHNEQFF
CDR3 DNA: TGTGCCAGCAGCTCAGCCGACAGGGGCGCCCACAATGAGCAGTTCTTC

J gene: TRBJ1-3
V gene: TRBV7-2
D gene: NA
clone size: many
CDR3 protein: CASSPTGPLSGNTIYF
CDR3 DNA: TGTGCCAGCAGCCCGACCGGGCCCCTCTCGGGAAACACCATATATTTT

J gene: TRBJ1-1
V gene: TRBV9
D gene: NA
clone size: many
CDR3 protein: CASSVGGGMNTEAFF
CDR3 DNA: TGTGCCAGCAGCGTAGGGGGAGGTATGAACACTGAAGCTTTCTTT

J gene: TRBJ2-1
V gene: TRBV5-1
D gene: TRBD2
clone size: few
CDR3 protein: CASSLYSGGLVYNEQFF
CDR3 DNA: TGCGCCAGCAGCCTGTATAGCGGGGGGCTAGTCTACAATGAGCAGTTCTTC

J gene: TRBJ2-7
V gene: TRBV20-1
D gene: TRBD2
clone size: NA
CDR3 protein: CSAPSGIGGEQYF
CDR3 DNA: TGCAGTGCCCCCAGCGGGATAGGCGGCGAGCAGTACTTC

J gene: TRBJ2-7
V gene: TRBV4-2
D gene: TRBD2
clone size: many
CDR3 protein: CASSQGASGNYEQYF
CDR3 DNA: TGTGCCAGCAGCCAAGGGGCTAGCGGTAACTACGAGCAGTACTTC

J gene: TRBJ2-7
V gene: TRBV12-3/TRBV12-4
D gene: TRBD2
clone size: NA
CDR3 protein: CARSITSGGTSYGVYEQYF
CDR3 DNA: TGTGCCCGCAGTATTACTAGCGGGGGAACTTCCTACGGAGTCTACGAGCAGTACTTC

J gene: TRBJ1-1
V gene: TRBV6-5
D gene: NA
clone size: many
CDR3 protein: CASSYTRGNTEAFF
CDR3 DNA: TGTGCCAGCAGCTATACTAGAGGGAACACTGAAGCTTTCTTT

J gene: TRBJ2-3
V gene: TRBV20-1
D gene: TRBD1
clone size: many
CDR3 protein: CSAWDRTGTDTQYF
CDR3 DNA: TGCAGTGCCTGGGACAGAACAGGCACAGATACGCAGTATTTT

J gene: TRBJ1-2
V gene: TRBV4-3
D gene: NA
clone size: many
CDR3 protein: CASSQDGRVNYGYTF
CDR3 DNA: TGCGCCAGCAGCCAAGACGGAAGAGTAAACTATGGCTACACCTTC

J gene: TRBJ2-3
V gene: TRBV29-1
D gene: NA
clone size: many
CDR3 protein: CSVAGAGISTQYF
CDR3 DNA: TGCAGCGTTGCGGGGGCAGGAATTAGTACGCAGTATTTT

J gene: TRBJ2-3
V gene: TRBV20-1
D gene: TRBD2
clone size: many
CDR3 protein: CSASGLALQPRTDTQYF
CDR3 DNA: TGCAGTGCTAGTGGACTAGCCCTCCAACCTCGTACAGATACGCAGTATTTT

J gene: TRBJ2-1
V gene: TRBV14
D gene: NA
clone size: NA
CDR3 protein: CASSPTNFKQFF
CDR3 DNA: TGTGCCAGCAGCCCAACTAATTTTAAGCAGTTCTTC

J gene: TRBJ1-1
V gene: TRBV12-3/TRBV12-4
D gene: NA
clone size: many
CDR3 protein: CASSLTGRNTEAFF
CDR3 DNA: TGTGCCAGCAGTTTAACAGGGAGGAACACTGAAGCTTTCTTT

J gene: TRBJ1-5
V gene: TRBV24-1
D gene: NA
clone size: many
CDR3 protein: CATSDREFNQPQHF
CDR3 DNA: TGTGCCACCAGTGACCGGGAGTTCAATCAGCCCCAGCATTTT

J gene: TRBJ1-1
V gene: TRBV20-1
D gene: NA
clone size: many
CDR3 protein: CSADTGIWENTEAFF
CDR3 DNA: TGCAGTGCCGATACAGGGATCTGGGAGAACACTGAAGCTTTCTTT